The rows below give T cell receptor beta chains drawn from one sample of a study of glioma-infiltrating T cells. TCRdb independently ran MiXCR on the multiplex PCR reads; one entry per CDR3 protein. The sample lists some 150,000 distinct CDR3 sequences; more than 35% were seen once. Sample: glioma tissue, nonneoplastic brain tissue, or PBMCs (not recorded which). These receptors were collected from a human donor with low-grade glioma or glioblastoma, undergoing nonglioma brain surgery, or in good health (not recorded which). CDR3s leave out the opening cysteine and the closing phenylalanine or tryptophan.

TRBJ2-5	TRBV7-9	ASSLPGEAETQY
TRBJ1-3	TRBV4-1	ASSQAYIGNTIY
TRBJ1-5	TRBV20-1	SAPTQDSNQPQH
TRBJ2-1	TRBV11-2	ASSLGSLEGVKNNEQF
TRBJ2-3	TRBV10-1	ASSRQDTDTQY
TRBJ1-2	TRBV20-1	SARPGAAYGYT
TRBJ1-1	TRBV4-2	ASSQDTMAAF
TRBJ2-1	TRBV2	ASPTSGRYNEQF
TRBJ2-7	TRBV7-6	ASSFYGNDEQY
TRBJ1-2	TRBV30	AWTLLGGDGSNYGYT
TRBJ2-7	TRBV25-1	ASSREYRGQYEQY
TRBJ2-3	TRBV3-1	ASSQGLVLSGTDTQY
TRBJ1-1	TRBV5-1	ASSTPTEAF
TRBJ2-5	TRBV6-2/TRBV6-3	ASSYSASGGQETQY
TRBJ2-5	TRBV15	ATSGKGLETQY
TRBJ1-2	TRBV10-3	AISVTGFDGYT
TRBJ2-1	TRBV20-1	SASSMAGANNEQF
TRBJ1-5	TRBV6-5	ASSPGPGQPQH
TRBJ2-1	TRBV6-6	ASSYQGLEVNEQF
TRBJ1-2	TRBV29-1	SVPDRGLDYGYT
TRBJ2-1	TRBV6-1	ASIGLAGAGEQF
TRBJ2-1	TRBV28	ASSNSSGSLDEQF
TRBJ2-2	TRBV2	ASNRRSTGELF
TRBJ2-5	TRBV6-1	ASRIAGGQETQY
TRBJ2-1	TRBV20-1	SARAPGTSGSEQF
TRBJ1-1	TRBV6-2/TRBV6-3	ASSYWPGQPNTEAF
TRBJ2-7	TRBV20-1	SAREWGYEQY
TRBJ1-2	TRBV19	ASSIEGRSYGYT
TRBJ2-5	TRBV20-1	SAIMPPQETQY
TRBJ2-1	TRBV6-5	ASRARDSTYNEQF
TRBJ1-1	TRBV20-1	SARDRGTEAF
TRBJ2-7	TRBV28	ASSLPGTANEQY
TRBJ2-4	TRBV2	ASSAQGIQY
TRBJ2-5	TRBV6-1	ASSWTPQETQY
TRBJ1-1	TRBV27	ASSLHGQGNTEAF
TRBJ2-1	TRBV4-1	ASSLTGTVAYNEQF
TRBJ1-1	TRBV12-3/TRBV12-4	ASMGQGYTEAF
TRBJ1-1	TRBV3-1	ASSPQMNTEAF
TRBJ2-7	TRBV6-1	ASSQGTGAYEQY
TRBJ1-2	TRBV4-2	ASSQEGGEGYT
TRBJ2-1	TRBV28	ASSVASVSSYNEQF
TRBJ2-5	TRBV20-1	SAREGARQETQY
TRBJ2-5	TRBV7-2	ASSPDGGGSETQY
TRBJ2-1	TRBV13	ASSSTVDNEQF
TRBJ1-1	TRBV10-3	AISAPGQRNTEAF